This note documents a single T cell receptor beta chain sequence. What it binds is not known. The data originate from a study of T cell repertoires in cytomegalovirus infection. TCRdb called the reads again in MiXCR, with one record for every CDR3 protein. The sample yields around 900,000 distinct CDR3 sequences, about a third seen once. The V gene's germline CDR1 is SNHLY and CDR2 FYNNEI. The V segment lost 1 base and the J segment 6 bases; nucleotides outside the gene matches: 6. The CDR3 is 15 amino acids. The chain has TRBV2 and TRBJ2-1, with 7 bases that match TRBD1. The receptor's source is a human donor in good health (CMV status not recorded). Some clones in this sample may be carry-over from other donors' samples. Sequences were derived from cultured CD8+ T cells from PBMCs, sampled from culture after CMV antigen stimulation. The DNA of the CDR3 is TGTGCCAGCAGTGAAGGTCGACAGGGCTTCAATGAGCAGTTCTTC. Encoded protein: CASSEGRQGFNEQFF.